The 14 T cell receptor beta chains below were found in one sample sequenced in a study of blood T cell repertoires in COVID-19. Profiling relied on immunoSEQ multiplex PCR, and the TCRdb table lists in-frame clones only, not all of them. The sample records 150,000 to 200,000 clones, less than 80% being singletons. Sample: peripheral blood. Every receptor here comes from a man between 50 and 59 years old who had recovered from COVID-19.

The V and J genes are TRBV30 and TRBJ2-3; 10 nucleotides match TRBD1. Germline CDR1 reads GTSNPN; CDR2 reads SVGIG (reference sequence). The CDR3 loop spans 14 amino acids. V was clipped by 0 bases and J by 7 bases; unmatched bases: 4. The CDR3 region has the DNA TGTGCCTGGAGTGTTCGGACAGGGGGTTATACGCAGTATTTT. Protein sequence: CAWSVRTGGYTQYF.

The rearrangement links TRBV18 to TRBJ2-7; 10 bases are shared with TRBD1. The CDR3 is made up of 15 amino acids. The germline CDR1 and CDR2 sequences are KGHSH and LQKENI. Unmatched junction bases numbered 3, after V lost 1 base and J lost 3 bases. DNA of the CDR3: TGTGCCAGCTCACCACGAGACAGGGGGCTCTACGAGCAGTACTTC. Its translation is CASSPRDRGLYEQYF.

J is TRBJ1-1 and V is TRBV6-2 or TRBV6-3; D is perhaps TRBD1 (5 bases). The CDR3 length is 15 residues. V was trimmed by 0 bases and J by 7 bases, leaving 15 bases between them. From germline, CDR1 is MNHEY and CDR2 SVGEGT. The CDR3 sequence: CASSYSAGRRDEAFF. Here the CDR3 DNA reads TGTGCCAGCAGTTACTCTGCAGGGCGGCGCGATGAAGCTTTCTTT.

This chain links TRBV4-1 with TRBJ2-5; TRBD1 aligns across 7 bases. CDR1 and CDR2 from the germline V gene are MGHRA and YSYEKL. CDR3 length: 13 residues. J lost 5 bases, V lost 2 bases, and 2 bases had no gene match. The CDR3 loop reads CASSQPDRETQYF. The CDR3 region has the DNA TGCGCCAGCAGCCAACCGGACAGGGAGACCCAGTACTTC.

This clone was seen once. The rearrangement links TRBV29-1 to TRBJ2-7; maybe TRBD2 (5 bases). From germline, CDR1 is SQVTM and CDR2 ANQGSEA. The CDR3 consists of 14 residues. The ends were cut back, 4 bases at V and 0 bases at J, with 13 bases in the middle. Here the CDR3 reads CSVAGGSDSYEQYF. The CDR3 DNA follows: TGCAGCGTTGCTGGCGGTAGCGACTCCTACGAGCAGTACTTC.

J is TRBJ1-6 and V is TRBV6-4; D ambiguous. CDR3 length: 11 amino acids. CDR1 and CDR2 (germline): MRHNA, SNTAGT. V was trimmed by 2 bases and J by 16 bases, leaving 9 bases between them. CDR3 sequence reads: CASSDGGSLHF. The CDR3 DNA reads as TGTGCCAGCAGTGACGGAGGTTCTCTCCACTTT.

This clone was counted once. Here the CDR3 DNA reads TGTGCCAGCAGTTCCACTCCCGGGTTAGCGGGAGGGGTTGGTACGCAGTATTTT. It is translated as CASSSTPGLAGGVGTQYF. The chain joins TRBV28 to TRBJ2-3, with TRBD2 matching 11 bases. Germline CDR1 MDHEN, CDR2 SYDVKM. This CDR3 spans 18 amino acids. The J segment lost 8 bases and the V segment lost 4 bases, leaving 17 bases of the junction unmatched.

The rearrangement links TRBV19 to TRBJ1-2; TRBD1 matches 7 bases. V was clipped by 7 bases and J by 7 bases; unmatched bases: 18. Germline assignment: CDR1 LNHDA and CDR2 SQIVND (reference sequence). The CDR3 spans 16 residues. Here the CDR3 DNA reads TGTGCCAGTAAAAATACAGGGGCGCTATTCTTAAGTGGCTACACCTTC. Translation gives CASKNTGALFLSGYTF.

This sequence joins TRBV6-4 and TRBJ1-2, with D possibly matching TRBD1 (5 bases). The CDR3 sequence is 14 residues long. From germline, CDR1 is MRHNA and CDR2 SNTAGT. Between the trimmed V and J ends, which lost 7 bases and 0 bases, there was a span of 12 bases. The CDR3 reads CASKGAGPNYGYTF. In DNA, the CDR3 is TGTGCCAGCAAAGGAGCAGGGCCTAACTATGGCTACACCTTC.

The V gene is TRBV30, the J gene TRBJ1-6, with D uncertain. The CDR3 length is 13 residues. Trimming shortened V by 0 bases and J by 10 bases, and 10 bases separated the two germline ends. Germline V CDR1 and CDR2: GTSNPN, SVGIG (reference sequence). The CDR3 DNA follows: TGTGCCTGGAGTGTAGAGTTACCCTCACCCCTCCACTTT. This codes for CAWSVELPSPLHF.

The table lists this clone with a few counts. The rearrangement uses TRBV6-5 and TRBJ1-2; D is possibly TRBD1 (6 bases). There are 13 residues in the CDR3. From germline, CDR1 is MNHEY and CDR2 SVGAGI. Trimming took off 6 bases at V and 1 base at J, with 9 bases between the two ends. The CDR3 here is CASSRGDNYGYTF. The DNA for the CDR3 is TGTGCCAGCAGCAGGGGCGATAACTATGGCTACACCTTC.

The chain carries TRBV3-1 (or the pseudogene TRBV3-2) and TRBJ1-2; TRBD1 matches at 8 bases. The CDR3 totals 15 residues. V lost 3 bases to trimming and J lost 10 bases; unmatched junction nucleotides: 13. Germline V gene lookup returns CDR1 LGHDT and CDR2 YNNKEL (reference sequence). The DNA of the CDR3 is TGTGCCAGCAGCCACCCAGGGGGCATACCCCTGGTCTACACCTTC. Its translation is CASSHPGGIPLVYTF.

This sequence joins TRBV5-1 and TRBJ2-5; unclear D gene. The CDR3 has 12 amino acids. CDR1 and CDR2 from the germline V gene are SGHRS and YFSETQ. Trimming stripped 4 bases from V and 4 bases from J, with 8 bases between. CDR3 sequence reads: CASSPTGETQYF. CDR3 DNA sequence: TGCGCCAGCAGCCCCACGGGAGAGACCCAGTACTTC. The full variable domain, completed using reference TRBV5-1 and TRBJ2-5, is KAGVTQTPRYLIKTRGQQVTLSCSPISGHRSVSWYQQTPGQGLQFLFEYFSETQRNKGNFPGRFSGRQFSNSRSEMNVSTLELGDSALYLCASSPTGETQYFGPGTRLLVL.

The V call is TRBV24-1, the J call TRBJ2-1; TRBD1 aligns across 7 bases. This CDR3 region has 15 residues. V shed 2 bases and J 8 bases; nucleotides not matched to a gene: 8. Per the germline V gene, CDR1 is KGHDR and CDR2 is SFDVKD. CDR3 in DNA: TGTGCCACCAGTGATTCCGGGACAGCCACCGATGAGCAGTTCTTC. This translates into CATSDSGTATDEQFF.